This T cell receptor beta chain was captured in a study of Graves' ophthalmopathy and Graves' hyperthyroidism. The germline CDR1 and CDR2 sequences are MDHEN and SYDVKM. The CDR3 extends over 14 amino acids. V was trimmed by 3 bases and J by 7 bases, leaving 13 bases between them. Using RNA transcripts, the TCR beta CDR3 regions were amplified. Second-round multiplex PCR came after a first-round RT-PCR that employed HTBI primers. TCRdb called the multiplex PCR reads again in MiXCR, with one record for every CDR3 protein. The profile shows roughly 420,000 distinct CDR3 sequences, roughly 21% of them singletons.

Sequencing input: peripheral blood. The V call is TRBV28, the J call TRBJ1-5, with no clear D. This clonotype was sampled from a woman aged 18-30 years with stable Graves' hyperthyroidism. The CDR3, as DNA: TGTGCCAGCAGTTTTGGAGGGAGTAGACAGCCCCAGCATTTT. Amino acid sequence: CASSFGGSRQPQHF.